Listed below are T cell receptor beta chains from one sample, sequenced in a study of T cells in Graves' hyperthyroidism and ophthalmopathy. Each CDR3 protein gets one entry after TCRdb re-called the multiplex PCR reads with MiXCR. The sample lists 400,000 to 550,000 distinct CDR3 sequences, about 24% occurring once. Sample: blood. These receptors came from a young woman with Graves' ophthalmopathy. The CDR3 runs from the conserved cysteine through the conserved F or W. Each record gives: CDR3 protein, CDR3 DNA, D gene, clone size, J gene, V gene. D genes are given only for firm matches. Clone size is given for some rows only: seen once, a few or many times, or a class if the clone is expanded.

CSLLGANYGYTF,TGTTCCTTGTTGGGGGCTAACTATGGCTACACCTTC,-,-,TRBJ1-2,TRBV30
CSTSSRTYEQYF,TGCAGTACCTCGAGCAGGACCTACGAGCAGTACTTC,-,-,TRBJ2-7,TRBV20-1
CASRNRGPGGNTIYF,TGTGCCAGTAGAAACAGGGGGCCGGGGGGAAACACCATATATTTT,TRBD1,many,TRBJ1-3,TRBV6-1
CASSFRALTDGYTF,TGTGCCAGCAGTTTCAGGGCATTAACCGACGGCTACACCTTC,-,few,TRBJ1-2,TRBV12-3/TRBV12-4
CASSLEGPYEQYF,TGTGCCAGCAGTTTGGAGGGCCCCTACGAGCAGTACTTC,-,many,TRBJ2-7,TRBV5-1
CASSFQRVGTEAFF,TGTGCCAGCAGTTTCCAGCGGGTGGGGACTGAAGCTTTCTTT,-,once,TRBJ1-1,TRBV28
CASSLWQGLDTEAFF,TGTGCCAGCAGTTTATGGCAGGGGTTAGACACTGAAGCTTTCTTT,-,-,TRBJ1-1,TRBV27
CASSGNNNQPQHF,TGTGCCAGCAGTGGCAACAACAATCAGCCCCAGCATTTT,-,-,TRBJ1-5,TRBV12-3/TRBV12-4
CASRRQGRSTEAFF,TGTGCCAGCAGACGACAGGGCCGGAGCACTGAAGCTTTCTTT,TRBD1,-,TRBJ1-1,TRBV6-4
CATSAPGVRARTSGRKETQYF,TGTGCCACCAGCGCCCCGGGTGTCAGGGCTAGGACTAGCGGGAGGAAAGAGACCCAGTACTTC,TRBD2,few,TRBJ2-5,TRBV15
CASSISQLQWETQYF,TGTGCCAGTAGTATTTCGCAGCTGCAATGGGAGACCCAGTACTTC,-,many,TRBJ2-5,TRBV19
CASSQGEWGTEAFF,TGTGCCAGCAGCCAGGGGGAATGGGGCACTGAAGCTTTCTTT,TRBD1,many,TRBJ1-1,TRBV6-2/TRBV6-3
CASSSRDINYEQYF,TGTGCCAGCAGCTCCAGGGACATAAACTACGAGCAGTACTTC,-,many,TRBJ2-7,TRBV13
CASSYEQYF,TGTGCCAGCAGCTACGAGCAGTACTTC,-,many,TRBJ2-7,TRBV6-1
CASSLSQPLRGNYGYTF,TGTGCCAGCAGCTTAAGCCAGCCCCTAAGGGGTAACTATGGCTACACCTTC,-,few,TRBJ1-2,TRBV6-2/TRBV6-3
CASSTWAQETQYF,TGTGCCAGCAGCACCTGGGCCCAAGAGACCCAGTACTTC,-,many,TRBJ2-5,TRBV7-2
CASSYRQGGLTEAFF,TGCGCCAGCAGCTACCGACAGGGTGGATTGACTGAAGCTTTCTTT,TRBD1,many,TRBJ1-1,TRBV5-1
CASSPTSGGGETQYF,TGTGCCAGCAGCCCGACTAGCGGGGGGGGAGAGACCCAGTACTTC,TRBD2,many,TRBJ2-5,TRBV11-2
CASGLSQTGELFF,TGTGCTAGTGGTTTATCCCAGACCGGGGAGCTGTTTTTT,-,-,TRBJ2-2,TRBV12-5
CASSQHAYGYTF,TGTGCCAGCAGTCAACACGCCTATGGCTACACCTTC,-,-,TRBJ1-2,TRBV6-1
CASRGWISNTGELFF,TGTGCCAGCAGGGGGTGGATTTCGAACACCGGGGAGCTGTTTTTT,-,many,TRBJ2-2,TRBV6-1
CASSLGFEGPAFF,TGTGCCAGCAGTTTAGGTTTTGAGGGCCCAGCTTTCTTT,-,few,TRBJ1-1,TRBV12-3/TRBV12-4
CASSVPDYQPQHF,TGTGCCAGCAGTGTTCCAGATTACCAGCCCCAGCATTTT,-,many,TRBJ1-5,TRBV6-1
CASSFPQSPLHF,TGTGCCAGCAGCTTTCCGCAATCACCCCTCCACTTT,-,many,TRBJ1-6,TRBV7-9
CASSLWGTGKTEAFF,TGTGCCAGCAGCCTATGGGGGACAGGAAAGACTGAAGCTTTCTTT,TRBD1,many,TRBJ1-1,TRBV12-3/TRBV12-4
CASSLGVDYHYEQYF,TGCGCCAGCAGCTTGGGAGTCGATTACCACTACGAGCAGTACTTC,-,many,TRBJ2-7,TRBV5-1
CSALNRGVVGYTF,TGCAGTGCTTTGAACAGGGGGGTTGTCGGCTACACCTTC,TRBD1,few,TRBJ1-2,TRBV20-1
CASSWAGTGDTF,TGTGCCAGCAGCTGGGCCGGGACAGGGGACACCTTC,TRBD1,few,TRBJ1-2,TRBV11-2
CASSLGHAEQYF,TGTGCCAGCAGTTTAGGACACGCCGAGCAGTACTTC,-,-,TRBJ2-7,TRBV28
CASSQDRTGTQYF,TGTGCCAGCAGCCAAGACCGAACGGGGACCCAGTACTTC,-,many,TRBJ2-5,TRBV14
CASSLYGQGNTGELFF,TGTGCCAGCAGCTTATACGGACAGGGAAACACCGGGGAGCTGTTTTTT,TRBD1,-,TRBJ2-2,TRBV7-3
CASSTDRAGNTEAFF,TGTGCCAGCAGCACCGACAGGGCTGGGAACACTGAAGCTTTCTTT,TRBD1,many,TRBJ1-1,TRBV9
CASRLNRGSEAFF,TGTGCCAGCAGGCTGAACAGGGGCAGTGAAGCTTTCTTT,TRBD1,-,TRBJ1-1,TRBV2
CASSTGTGAHQPQHF,TGTGCCAGTAGTACCGGGACAGGGGCGCATCAGCCCCAGCATTTT,TRBD1,many,TRBJ1-5,TRBV19
CASRTGTFSYEQYF,TGTGCCAGCAGAACCGGGACATTCTCCTACGAGCAGTACTTC,-,many,TRBJ2-7,TRBV28
CASSLEGAQGLGEQYF,TGTGCCAGCAGTCTGGAAGGGGCACAGGGGTTGGGCGAGCAGTACTTC,TRBD1,few,TRBJ2-7,TRBV28
CATRVPVRETQYF,TGTGCCACCAGGGTCCCCGTAAGGGAGACCCAGTACTTC,-,many,TRBJ2-5,TRBV15
CASSQVQGTGYGYTF,TGCGCCAGCAGCCAAGTTCAGGGGACTGGCTATGGCTACACCTTC,-,-,TRBJ1-2,TRBV4-3
CASSLEAGVGNTIYF,TGTGCCAGCAGCTTAGAGGCCGGGGTTGGAAACACCATATATTTT,-,few,TRBJ1-3,TRBV11-2
CSARALLPYEQYF,TGCAGTGCTAGGGCCTTGTTGCCCTACGAGCAGTACTTC,-,many,TRBJ2-7,TRBV20-1
CASSFQGADEQYF,TGCGCCAGCAGCTTTCAGGGGGCAGACGAGCAGTACTTC,TRBD1,many,TRBJ2-7,TRBV5-1
CASSLEGLRGDEKFF,TGTGCCAGCAGCTTAGAGGGGCTCAGGGGCGATGAGAAGTTCTTC,-,-,TRBJ2-1,TRBV7-8
CASIQRTSGQETQYF,TGCGCCAGCATCCAAAGGACTAGCGGGCAAGAGACCCAGTACTTC,TRBD2,few,TRBJ2-5,TRBV4-3
CASSQGTVSNQPQHF,TGTGCCAGCAGCCAAGGGACAGTCAGCAATCAGCCCCAGCATTTT,-,few,TRBJ1-5,TRBV3-1
CASSLDQGNTEAFF,TGTGCCAGCTCACTGGACCAGGGGAACACTGAAGCTTTCTTT,-,many,TRBJ1-1,TRBV18
CASTGETQCF,TGTGCCAGCACCGGGGAGACCCAGTGCTTC,-,-,TRBJ2-5,TRBV6-1